This TCR beta chain was obtained from a study of OX40 agonist ivuxolimab in advanced cancers. Study details: Patients achieving partial responses numbered three: one hepatocellular carcinoma case and two cutaneous melanoma cases. Broader study findings: Within 6 weeks, CD4+ and CD8+ blood T cells expanded clonally at 0.1 to 3.0 mg/kg.

Clones were read by immunoSEQ multiplex PCR, and TCRdb kept only the in-frame ones, dropping some. The sample contains 70,000 to 95,000 clones, around 84% of which appear only once. As to this clone: The target antigen is unknown.

The input for sequencing was CD4+ or CD8+ T cells sorted from blood, taken in a trial of the OX40 agonist ivuxolimab. The sequence derives from an adult with an advanced solid tumor such as melanoma, head and neck, liver or kidney cancer.

CDR3 in DNA: TGTGCCAGCAGCCCTGTCCTAGGAGGTGAAAAACTGTTTTTT. Encoded protein: CASSPVLGGEKLFF. This sequence joins TRBV7-9 and TRBJ1-4; D gene unclear. The CDR3 runs to 14 residues. Germline CDR1 is SEHNR and CDR2 is FQNEAQ (reference sequence). V was shortened by 5 bases and J by 7 bases, with 14 bases between the two germline ends.